This TCR beta chain emerged from a study of blood T cell repertoires in COVID-19. The V and J ends lost 5 bases and 9 bases, in that order; junction bases with no gene match: 10. This CDR3 contains 17 residues. The germline CDR1 and CDR2 sequences are SGHTA and FQGNSA. TCRdb's table, derived via immunoSEQ multiplex PCR, lists solely in-frame clones and lacks some. The table has some 250,000 clones, roughly nine tenths seen once; the top ten hold 6.2%. The chain carries TRBV7-2 and TRBJ2-1, with TRBD2 matching 16 bases. The receptor's source is a man aged 55 to 69 with acute or convalescent COVID-19. The sequenced sample consisted of peripheral blood. The CDR3 DNA reads TGTGCCAGCAGCCCTTCGGGACTAGCGGGAGGGCGAGGTGAGCAGTTCTTC. It is translated as CASSPSGLAGGRGEQFF.